The clone carrying this TCR beta chain was seen repeatedly, ten times or more. Its matching antigen is unknown. This specimen comes from a study of T cells in Graves' hyperthyroidism and ophthalmopathy. Researchers amplified the TCR beta CDR3 regions from RNA transcripts. The HTBI primer set drove a first-round RT-PCR of the TCR CDR3. In TCRdb, the multiplex PCR reads were re-called with MiXCR into one record per CDR3 protein. The sample has hundreds of thousands of distinct CDR3 sequences, just over 35% seen once. Findings of the study overall: Most thyroid-expanded clonotypes above 0.001 were also found in blood.

V was shortened by 6 bases and J by 7 bases, with 15 bases between the two germline ends. The CDR3 loop spans 13 amino acids. The study excluded patients with uncontrolled infection, other autoimmune disease, pregnancy or lactation. From more than 9 ml of fresh peripheral blood, PBMCs were isolated. V gene TRBV12-3 or TRBV12-4 combines with J gene TRBJ1-1, with D hard to call. The receptor's source is a woman aged 40 to 50 with Graves' hyperthyroidism. The source material was blood. The CDR3 DNA is TGTGCCAGCAGGCAAATCTCCAGCAGTGAAGCTTTCTTT. Translated, it gives CASRQISSSEAFF.